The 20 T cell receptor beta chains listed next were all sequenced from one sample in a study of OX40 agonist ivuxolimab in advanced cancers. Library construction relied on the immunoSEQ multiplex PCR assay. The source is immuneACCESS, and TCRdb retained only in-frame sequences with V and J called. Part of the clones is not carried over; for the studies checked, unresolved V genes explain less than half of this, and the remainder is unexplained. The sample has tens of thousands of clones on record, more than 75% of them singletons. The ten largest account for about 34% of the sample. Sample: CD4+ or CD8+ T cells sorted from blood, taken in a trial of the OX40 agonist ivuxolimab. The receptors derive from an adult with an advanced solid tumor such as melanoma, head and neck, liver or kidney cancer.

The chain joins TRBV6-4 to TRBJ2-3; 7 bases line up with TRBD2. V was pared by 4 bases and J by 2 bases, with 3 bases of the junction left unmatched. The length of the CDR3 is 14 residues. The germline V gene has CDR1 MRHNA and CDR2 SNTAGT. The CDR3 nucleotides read TGTGCCAGCAGTGGTGCGGGGGACACAGATACGCAGTATTTT. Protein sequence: CASSGAGDTDTQYF.

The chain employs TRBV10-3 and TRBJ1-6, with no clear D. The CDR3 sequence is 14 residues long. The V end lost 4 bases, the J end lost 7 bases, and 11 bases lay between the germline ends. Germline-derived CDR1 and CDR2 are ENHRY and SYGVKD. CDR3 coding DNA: TGTGCCATCAGTGGCGGCTACCCCAATTCACCCCTCCACTTT. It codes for CAISGGYPNSPLHF.

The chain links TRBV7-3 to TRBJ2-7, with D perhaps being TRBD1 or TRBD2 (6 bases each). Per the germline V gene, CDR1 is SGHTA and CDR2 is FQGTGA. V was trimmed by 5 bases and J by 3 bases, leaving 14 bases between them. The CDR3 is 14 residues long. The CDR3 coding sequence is TGTGCCAGCAGCGCACAGGGAGGAGACTACGAGCAGTACTTC. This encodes CASSAQGGDYEQYF.

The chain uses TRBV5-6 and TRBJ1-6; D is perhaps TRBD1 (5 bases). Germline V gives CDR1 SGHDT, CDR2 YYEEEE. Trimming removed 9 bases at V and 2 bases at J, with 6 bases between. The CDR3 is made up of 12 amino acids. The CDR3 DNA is TGTGCCACGGGGGCCTATAATTCACCCCTCCACTTT. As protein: CATGAYNSPLHF.

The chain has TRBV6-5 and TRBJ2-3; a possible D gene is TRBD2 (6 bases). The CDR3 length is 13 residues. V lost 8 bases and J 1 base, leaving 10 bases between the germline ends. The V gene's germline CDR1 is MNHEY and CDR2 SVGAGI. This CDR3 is CASPRGGTDTQYF. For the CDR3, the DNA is TGTGCCAGCCCACGCGGGGGCACAGATACGCAGTATTTT.

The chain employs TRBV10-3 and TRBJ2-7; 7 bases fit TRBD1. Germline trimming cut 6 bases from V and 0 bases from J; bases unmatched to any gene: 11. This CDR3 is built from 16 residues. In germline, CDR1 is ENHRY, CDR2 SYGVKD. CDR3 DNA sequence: TGTGCCATCAGGGACTTAGACAGGGCCCCCTCCTACGAGCAGTACTTC. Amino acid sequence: CAIRDLDRAPSYEQYF.

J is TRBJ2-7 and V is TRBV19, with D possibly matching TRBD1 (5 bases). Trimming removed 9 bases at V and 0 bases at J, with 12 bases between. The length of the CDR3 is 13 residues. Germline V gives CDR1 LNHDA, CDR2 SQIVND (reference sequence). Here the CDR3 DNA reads TGTGCCAGCGGTGCAGGGAACTCCTACGAGCAGTACTTC. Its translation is CASGAGNSYEQYF.

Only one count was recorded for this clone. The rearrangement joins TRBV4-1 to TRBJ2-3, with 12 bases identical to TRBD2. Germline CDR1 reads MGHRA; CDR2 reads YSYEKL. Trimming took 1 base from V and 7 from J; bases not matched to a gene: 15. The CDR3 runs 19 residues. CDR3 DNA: TGCGCCAGCAGCCAAGCCCCGAGCGAGACTAGCGGGGGTCCCTATACGCAGTATTTT. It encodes CASSQAPSETSGGPYTQYF.

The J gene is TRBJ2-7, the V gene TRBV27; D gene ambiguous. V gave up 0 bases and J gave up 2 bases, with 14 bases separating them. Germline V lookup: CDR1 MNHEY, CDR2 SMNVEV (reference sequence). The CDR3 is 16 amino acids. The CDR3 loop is CASSLSSTSWPYEQYF. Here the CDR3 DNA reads TGTGCCAGCAGTTTATCAAGTACCAGCTGGCCCTACGAGCAGTACTTC.

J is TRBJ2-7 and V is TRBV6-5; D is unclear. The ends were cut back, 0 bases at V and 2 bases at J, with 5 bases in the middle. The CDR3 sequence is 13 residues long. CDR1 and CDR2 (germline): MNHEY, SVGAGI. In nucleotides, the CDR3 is TGTGCCAGCAGTTACTCCGGCACCTACGAGCAGTACTTC. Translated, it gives CASSYSGTYEQYF.

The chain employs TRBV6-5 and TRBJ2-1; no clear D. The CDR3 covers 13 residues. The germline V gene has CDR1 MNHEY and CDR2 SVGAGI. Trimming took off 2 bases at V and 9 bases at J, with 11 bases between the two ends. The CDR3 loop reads CASSYDPRTEQFF. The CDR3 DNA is TGTGCCAGCAGTTACGATCCTAGAACTGAGCAGTTCTTC.

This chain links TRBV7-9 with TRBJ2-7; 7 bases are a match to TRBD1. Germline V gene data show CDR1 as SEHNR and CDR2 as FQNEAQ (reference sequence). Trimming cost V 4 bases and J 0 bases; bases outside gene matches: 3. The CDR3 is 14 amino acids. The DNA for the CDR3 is TGTGCCAGCAGCTCGGACAGGAGCTCCTACGAGCAGTACTTC. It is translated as CASSSDRSSYEQYF.

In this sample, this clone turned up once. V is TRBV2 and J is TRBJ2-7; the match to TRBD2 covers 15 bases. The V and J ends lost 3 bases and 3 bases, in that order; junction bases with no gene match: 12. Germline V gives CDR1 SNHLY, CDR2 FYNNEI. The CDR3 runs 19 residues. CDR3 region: CASSDVGLAGGKGLYEQYF. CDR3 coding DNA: TGTGCCAGCAGTGATGTAGGACTAGCGGGAGGGAAAGGGCTCTACGAGCAGTACTTC. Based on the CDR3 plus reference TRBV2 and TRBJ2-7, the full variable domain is EPEVTQTPSHQVTQMGQEVILRCVPISNHLYFYWYRQILGQKVEFLVSFYNNEISEKSEIFDDQFSVERPDGSNFTLKIRSTKLEDSAMYFCASSDVGLAGGKGLYEQYFGPGTRLTVT.

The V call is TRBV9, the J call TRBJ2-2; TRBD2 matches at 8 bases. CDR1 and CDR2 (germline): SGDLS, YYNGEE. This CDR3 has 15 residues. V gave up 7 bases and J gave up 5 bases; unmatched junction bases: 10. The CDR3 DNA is TGTGCCAGCTCCCTCGGGGGGGGGCGGACCGGGGAGCTGTTTTTT. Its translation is CASSLGGGRTGELFF.

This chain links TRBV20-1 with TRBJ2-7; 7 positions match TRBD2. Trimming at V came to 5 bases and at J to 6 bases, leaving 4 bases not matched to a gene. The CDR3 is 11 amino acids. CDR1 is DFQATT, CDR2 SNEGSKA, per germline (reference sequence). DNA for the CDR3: TGCAGTGCTGCCGGGACTATCGAGCAGTACTTC. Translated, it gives CSAAGTIEQYF.

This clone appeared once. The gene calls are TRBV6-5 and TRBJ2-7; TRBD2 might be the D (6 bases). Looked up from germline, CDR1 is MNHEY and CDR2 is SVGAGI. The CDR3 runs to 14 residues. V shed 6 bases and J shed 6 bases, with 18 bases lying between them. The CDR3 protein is CASSLGPGASEQYF. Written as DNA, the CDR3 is TGTGCCAGCAGCCTGGGACCGGGAGCCTCCGAGCAGTACTTC.

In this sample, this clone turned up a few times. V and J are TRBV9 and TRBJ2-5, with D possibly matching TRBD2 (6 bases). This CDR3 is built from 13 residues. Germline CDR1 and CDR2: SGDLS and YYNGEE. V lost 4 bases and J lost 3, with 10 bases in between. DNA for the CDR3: TGTGCCAGCAGCCTCGGGACTGAAGAGACCCAGTACTTC. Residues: CASSLGTEETQYF. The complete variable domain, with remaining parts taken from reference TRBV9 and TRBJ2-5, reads DSGVTQTPKHLITATGQRVTLRCSPRSGDLSVYWYQQSLDQGLQFLIQYYNGEERAKGNILERFSAQQFPDLHSELNLSSLELGDSALYFCASSLGTEETQYFGPGTRLLVL.

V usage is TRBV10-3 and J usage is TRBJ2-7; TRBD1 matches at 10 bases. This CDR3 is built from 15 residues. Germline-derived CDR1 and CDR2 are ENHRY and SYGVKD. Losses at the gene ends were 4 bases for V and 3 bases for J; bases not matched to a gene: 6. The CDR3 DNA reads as TGTGCCATCAGTGGGGGGACAGGGGAGAACTACGAGCAGTACTTC. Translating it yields CAISGGTGENYEQYF.

The CDR3 DNA reads TGCGCCAGCAGCTTGAGGTGGGCCTACGAGCAGTACTTC. Its protein is CASSLRWAYEQYF. The gene calls are TRBV4-1 and TRBJ2-7; no reliable D call. Germline V gene data show CDR1 as MGHRA and CDR2 as YSYEKL. V was shortened by 5 bases and J by 2 bases, with 10 bases between the two germline ends. The CDR3 is 13 residues long.

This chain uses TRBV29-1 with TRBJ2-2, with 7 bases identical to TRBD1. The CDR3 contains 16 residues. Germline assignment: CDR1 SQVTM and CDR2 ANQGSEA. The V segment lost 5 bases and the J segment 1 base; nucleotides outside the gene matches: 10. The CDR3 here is CSVYRQGSLNTGELFF. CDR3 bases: TGCAGCGTTTACCGACAGGGTTCCCTGAACACCGGGGAGCTGTTTTTT.